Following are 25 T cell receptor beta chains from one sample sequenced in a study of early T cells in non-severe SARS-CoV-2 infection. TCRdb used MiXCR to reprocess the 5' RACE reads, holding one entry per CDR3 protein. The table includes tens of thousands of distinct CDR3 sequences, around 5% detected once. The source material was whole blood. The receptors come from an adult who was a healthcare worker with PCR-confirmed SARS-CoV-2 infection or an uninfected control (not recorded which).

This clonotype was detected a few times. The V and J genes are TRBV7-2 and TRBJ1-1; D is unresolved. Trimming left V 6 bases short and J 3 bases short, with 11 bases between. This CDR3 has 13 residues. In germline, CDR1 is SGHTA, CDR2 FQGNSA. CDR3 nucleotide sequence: TGTGCCAGCAGTAATAGTCCGGACACTGAAGCTTTCTTT. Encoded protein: CASSNSPDTEAFF.

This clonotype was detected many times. CDR3 DNA: TGTGCCAGCAGACCTACAGGGAACACTGAAGCTTTCTTT. Amino acid sequence: CASRPTGNTEAFF. The rearrangement joins TRBV7-9 to TRBJ1-1; tentative D call: TRBD1 (5 bases). Germline CDR1 SEHNR, CDR2 FQNEAQ (reference sequence). CDR3 size: 13 residues. V shed 6 bases and J shed 1 base, with 9 bases lying between them.

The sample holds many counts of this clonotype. The CDR3 DNA reads TGTGCCAGCAGGTTGACAGGGGGATTGATTGGCTACACCTTC. It is translated as CASRLTGGLIGYTF. This chain uses TRBV13 with TRBJ1-2, with 9 positions matching TRBD1. Trimming removed 6 bases from V and 7 bases from J; junction bases left unmatched: 9. This CDR3 has 14 residues. Germline V gene data show CDR1 as PRHDT and CDR2 as FYEKMQ (reference sequence).

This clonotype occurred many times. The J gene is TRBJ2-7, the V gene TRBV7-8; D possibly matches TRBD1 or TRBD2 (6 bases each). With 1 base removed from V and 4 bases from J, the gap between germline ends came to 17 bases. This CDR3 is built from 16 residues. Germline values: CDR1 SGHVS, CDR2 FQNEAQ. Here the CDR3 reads CASSLGGGGRSYEQYF. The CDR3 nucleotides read TGTGCCAGCAGCTTAGGCGGTGGGGGGCGATCTTACGAGCAGTACTTC.

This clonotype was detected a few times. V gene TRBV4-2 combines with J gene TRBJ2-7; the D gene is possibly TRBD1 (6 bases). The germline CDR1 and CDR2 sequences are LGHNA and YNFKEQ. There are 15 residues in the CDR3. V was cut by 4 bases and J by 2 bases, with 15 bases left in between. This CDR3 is CASSRNRDPTYEQYF. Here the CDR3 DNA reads TGTGCCAGCAGCCGAAACAGGGACCCCACCTACGAGCAGTACTTC.

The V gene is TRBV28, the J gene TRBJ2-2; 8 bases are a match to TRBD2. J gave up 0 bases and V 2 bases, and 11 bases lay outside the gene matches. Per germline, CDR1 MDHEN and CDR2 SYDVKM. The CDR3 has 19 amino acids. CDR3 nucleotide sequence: TGTGCCAGCAGTTTAAGGTTCGGGAGGGCAGCACCGAACACCGGGGAGCTGTTTTTT. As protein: CASSLRFGRAAPNTGELFF.

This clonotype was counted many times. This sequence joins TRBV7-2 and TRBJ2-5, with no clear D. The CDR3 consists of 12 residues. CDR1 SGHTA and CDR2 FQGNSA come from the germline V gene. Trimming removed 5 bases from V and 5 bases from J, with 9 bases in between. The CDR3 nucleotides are TGTGCCAGCAGCCTATCCCTCGAGACCCAGTACTTC. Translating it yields CASSLSLETQYF.

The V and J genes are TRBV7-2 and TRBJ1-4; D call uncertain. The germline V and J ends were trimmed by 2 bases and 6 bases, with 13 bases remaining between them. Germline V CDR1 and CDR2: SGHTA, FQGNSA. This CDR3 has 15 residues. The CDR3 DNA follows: TGTGCCAGCAGCTTAAATGGGAATCGCGATGAAAAACTGTTTTTT. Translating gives CASSLNGNRDEKLFF.

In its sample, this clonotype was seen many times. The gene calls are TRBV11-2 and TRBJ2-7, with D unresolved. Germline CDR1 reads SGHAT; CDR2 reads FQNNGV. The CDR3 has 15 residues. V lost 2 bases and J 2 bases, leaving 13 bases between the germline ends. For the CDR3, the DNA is TGTGCCAGCAGCTTAAGCGTCCCCCGAACCTACGAGCAGTACTTC. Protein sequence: CASSLSVPRTYEQYF.

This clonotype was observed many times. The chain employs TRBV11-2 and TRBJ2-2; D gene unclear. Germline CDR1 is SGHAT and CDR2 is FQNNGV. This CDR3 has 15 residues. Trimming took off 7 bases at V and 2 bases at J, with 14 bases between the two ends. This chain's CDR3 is CASTHLDGNTGELFF. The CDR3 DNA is TGTGCCAGCACCCACTTGGACGGCAACACCGGGGAGCTGTTTTTT.

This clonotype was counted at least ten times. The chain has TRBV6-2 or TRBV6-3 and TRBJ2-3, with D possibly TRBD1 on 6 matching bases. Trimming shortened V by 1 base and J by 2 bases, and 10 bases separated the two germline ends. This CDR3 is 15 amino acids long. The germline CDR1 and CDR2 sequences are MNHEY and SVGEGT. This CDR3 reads CASSYLGASTDTQYF. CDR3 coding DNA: TGTGCCAGCAGTTACTTGGGGGCCTCCACAGATACGCAGTATTTT.

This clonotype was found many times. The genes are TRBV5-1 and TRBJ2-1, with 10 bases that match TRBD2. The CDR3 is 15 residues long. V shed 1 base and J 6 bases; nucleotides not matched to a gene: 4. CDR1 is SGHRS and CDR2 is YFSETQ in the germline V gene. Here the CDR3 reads CASSLTSGAANEQFF. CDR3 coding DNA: TGCGCCAGCAGCTTGACTAGCGGGGCTGCCAATGAGCAGTTCTTC.

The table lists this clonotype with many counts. CDR3 sequence (DNA): TGCAGTGCCTCCACGCCTACCGGGGACACTGAAGCTTTCTTT. It yields the protein CSASTPTGDTEAFF. This chain links TRBV20-1 with TRBJ1-1; D gene uncertain. V lost 6 bases, J lost 3 bases, and 17 bases lay in between. CDR1 DFQATT and CDR2 SNEGSKA come from the germline V gene (reference sequence). This CDR3 has 14 amino acids.

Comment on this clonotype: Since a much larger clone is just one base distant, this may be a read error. The CDR3 DNA reads TGCGCCAGCAGCTACCAACCCTACAATGAGCTGTTCTTC. Amino acids: CASSYQPYNELFF. V usage is TRBV5-1 and J usage is TRBJ2-1; no clear D. The germline V gene encodes CDR1 SGHRS and CDR2 YFSETQ. CDR3 length: 13 amino acids.

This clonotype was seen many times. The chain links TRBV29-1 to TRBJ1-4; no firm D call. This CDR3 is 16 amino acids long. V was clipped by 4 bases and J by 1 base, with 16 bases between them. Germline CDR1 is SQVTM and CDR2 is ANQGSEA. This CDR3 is CSVGTAGVGTNEKLFF. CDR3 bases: TGCAGCGTTGGTACAGCCGGAGTGGGAACTAATGAAAAACTGTTTTTT.

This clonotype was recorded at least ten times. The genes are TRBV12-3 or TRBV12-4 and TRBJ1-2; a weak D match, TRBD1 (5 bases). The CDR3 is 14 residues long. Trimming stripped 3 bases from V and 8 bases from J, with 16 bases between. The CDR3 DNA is TGTGCCAGCAGTTTGGGGGGGGACCTCCTCGGCTACACCTTC. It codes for CASSLGGDLLGYTF.

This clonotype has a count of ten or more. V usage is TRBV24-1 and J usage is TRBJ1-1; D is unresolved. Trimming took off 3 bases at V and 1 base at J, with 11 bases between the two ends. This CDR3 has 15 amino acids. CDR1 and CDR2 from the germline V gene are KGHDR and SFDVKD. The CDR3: CATSDADGKNTEAFF. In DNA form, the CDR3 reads TGTGCCACCAGTGATGCGGACGGAAAGAACACTGAAGCTTTCTTT.

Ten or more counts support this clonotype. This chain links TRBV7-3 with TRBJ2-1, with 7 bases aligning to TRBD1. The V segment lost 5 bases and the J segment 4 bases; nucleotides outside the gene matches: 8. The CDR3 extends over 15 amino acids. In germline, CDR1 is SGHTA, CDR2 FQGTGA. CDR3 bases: TGTGCCAGCAGCCCACAGGGGACAACTTACAATGAGCAGTTCTTC. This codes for CASSPQGTTYNEQFF.

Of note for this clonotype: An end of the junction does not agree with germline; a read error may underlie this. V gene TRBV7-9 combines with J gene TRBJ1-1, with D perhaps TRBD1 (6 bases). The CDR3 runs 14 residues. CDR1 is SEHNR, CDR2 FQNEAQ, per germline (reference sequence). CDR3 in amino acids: CASSPQGLGTKAFF. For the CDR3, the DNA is TGTGCCAGCAGCCCCCAGGGGTTGGGCACTAAAGCTTTCTTT.

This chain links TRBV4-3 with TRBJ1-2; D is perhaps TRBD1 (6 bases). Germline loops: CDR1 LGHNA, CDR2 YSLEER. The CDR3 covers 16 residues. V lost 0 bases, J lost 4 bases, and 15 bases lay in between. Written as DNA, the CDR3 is TGCGCCAGCAGCCAAGAGGGGGGCTCGGGCGGCTATGGCTACACCTTC. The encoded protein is CASSQEGGSGGYGYTF.

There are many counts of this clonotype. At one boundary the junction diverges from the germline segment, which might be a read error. The CDR3 bases are TGTGCCTGGAGTGTACTAGGGGCCCCCCGTGACTTC. Protein: CAWSVLGAPRDF. This chain uses TRBV30 with TRBJ2-7; D may match TRBD1 or TRBD2 (5 bases each). The CDR3 contains 12 residues. Per germline, CDR1 GTSNPN and CDR2 SVGIG (reference sequence).

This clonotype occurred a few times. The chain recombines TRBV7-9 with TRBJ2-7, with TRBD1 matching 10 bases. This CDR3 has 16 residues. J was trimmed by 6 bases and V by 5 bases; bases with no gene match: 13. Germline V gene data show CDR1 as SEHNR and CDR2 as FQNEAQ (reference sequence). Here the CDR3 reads CASSPPGTGDRGEQYF. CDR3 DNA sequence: TGTGCCAGCAGCCCCCCCGGGACAGGGGACAGAGGCGAGCAGTACTTC.

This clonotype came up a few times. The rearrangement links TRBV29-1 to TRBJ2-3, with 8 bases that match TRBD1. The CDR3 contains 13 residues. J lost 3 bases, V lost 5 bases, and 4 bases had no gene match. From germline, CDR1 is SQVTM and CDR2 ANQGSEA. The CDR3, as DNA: TGCAGCGTTAAAGGACAGGGAACAGATACGCAGTATTTT. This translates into CSVKGQGTDTQYF.

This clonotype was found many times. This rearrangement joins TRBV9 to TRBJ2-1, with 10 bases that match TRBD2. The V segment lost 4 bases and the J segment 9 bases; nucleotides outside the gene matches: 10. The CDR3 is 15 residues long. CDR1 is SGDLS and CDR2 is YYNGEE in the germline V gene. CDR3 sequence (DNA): TGTGCCAGCAGCCTGGGTGCTAGCGGGAGACTTGAGCAGTTCTTC. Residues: CASSLGASGRLEQFF. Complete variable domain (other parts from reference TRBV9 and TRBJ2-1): DSGVTQTPKHLITATGQRVTLRCSPRSGDLSVYWYQQSLDQGLQFLIQYYNGEERAKGNILERFSAQQFPDLHSELNLSSLELGDSALYFCASSLGASGRLEQFFGPGTRLTVL.

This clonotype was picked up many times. This CDR3 is CASSNRRQGYNEQFF. The CDR3 nucleotides read TGTGCCAGCAGCAACCGACGGCAGGGCTACAATGAGCAGTTCTTC. The chain carries TRBV27 and TRBJ2-1, with D perhaps matching TRBD1 (5 bases). V lost 6 bases and J lost 3, with 15 bases in between. From germline, CDR1 is MNHEY and CDR2 SMNVEV (reference sequence). This CDR3 is built from 15 residues.